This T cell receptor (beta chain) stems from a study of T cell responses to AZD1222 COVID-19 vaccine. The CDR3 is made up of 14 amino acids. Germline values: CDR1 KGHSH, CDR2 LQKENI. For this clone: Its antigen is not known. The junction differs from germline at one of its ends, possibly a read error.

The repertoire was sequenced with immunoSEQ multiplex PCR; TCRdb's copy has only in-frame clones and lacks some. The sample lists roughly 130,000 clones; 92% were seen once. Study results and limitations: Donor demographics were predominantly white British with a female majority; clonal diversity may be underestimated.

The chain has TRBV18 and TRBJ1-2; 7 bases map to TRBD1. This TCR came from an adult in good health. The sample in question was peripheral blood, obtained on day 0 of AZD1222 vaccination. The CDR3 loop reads CASSPGQDYYDYTF. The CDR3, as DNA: TGTGCCAGCTCGCCCGGACAGGACTACTATGACTACACCTTC.